Following are 19 T cell receptor beta chains from one sample sequenced in a study of molecular identifiers for immune sequencing clone quantification. TCRdb recomputed calls from the PCR reads with MiXCR, one row per CDR3 protein. The sample lists more than 450,000 distinct CDR3 sequences; 20% to 25% were seen once. The sequencing input was naive CD8+ T cells from blood, with Jurkat cell RNA spiked in. Stated subset: FACS-sorted CD8+CD4-CCR7+CD45RA+ naive T cells. The origin of the receptors is a human donor in good health. Some libraries in this study had Jurkat cell RNA spiked in.

V gene TRBV27 combines with J gene TRBJ2-2; D not certain. V shed 6 bases and J shed 7 bases, with 9 bases lying between them. The CDR3 has 12 amino acids. The germline gives CDR1 MNHEY, CDR2 SMNVEV (reference sequence). The CDR3 DNA reads as TGTGCCAGCAGGACGAGGAGCGGGGAGCTGTTTTTT. This codes for CASRTRSGELFF.

About this clonotype itself: A much larger clone differs by one base, so this may be a read error. The gene calls are TRBV29-1 and TRBJ2-7; TRBD2 might be the D (6 bases). The CDR3 runs to 12 residues. Germline V gene data show CDR1 as SQVTM and CDR2 as ANQGSEA. The CDR3 sequence: CGVEDGGNEQYF. The CDR3 nucleotides are TGCGGCGTTGAAGATGGAGGGAACGAGCAGTACTTC.

In this sample, this clonotype turned up many times. The chain links TRBV12-5 to TRBJ2-7; the D call may be TRBD1 or TRBD2 (5 bases each). The CDR3 is made up of 13 amino acids. The V end was cut by 1 base, the J end by 1 base, with 5 bases between. Germline CDR1 reads LGHNT; CDR2 reads FRNRAP. For the CDR3, the DNA is TGTGCTAGTGGTTTGGGGGGGTCCTACGAGCAGTACTTC. Amino acid sequence: CASGLGGSYEQYF.

The CDR3 DNA sequence: TGTGCCAGCAGTGTATTAGACAGAAACACTGAAGCTTTCTTT. As protein: CASSVLDRNTEAFF. The rearrangement uses TRBV27 and TRBJ1-1, with D possibly TRBD1 on 5 matching bases. This CDR3 region has 14 residues. V was pared by 5 bases and J by 2 bases, with 12 bases between. Germline CDR1 is MNHEY and CDR2 is SMNVEV (reference sequence).

As for this clonotype: Given a much more abundant clone one base away, this may be a read error. The chain employs TRBV7-9 and TRBJ2-7; 8 bases line up with TRBD1. The CDR3 sequence is 13 residues long. Germline CDR1 is SEHNR and CDR2 is FQNEAQ (reference sequence). This CDR3 reads CASSMGQAYERYF. In nucleotides, the CDR3 is TGTGCCAGCAGCATGGGACAGGCCTACGAGCGGTACTTC.

This clonotype was seen more than once but under ten times. The CDR3 loop is CSARDRGDRAIPQYF. CDR3 coding DNA: TGCAGTGCTAGAGATCGGGGGGACAGGGCCATCCCCCAGTACTTC. This sequence joins TRBV20-1 and TRBJ2-7, with 9 bases identical to TRBD1. The germline CDR1 and CDR2 sequences are DFQATT and SNEGSKA (reference sequence). With 0 bases clipped from V and 10 bases from J, the junction kept 13 bases outside the gene matches. The CDR3 has 15 residues.

This clonotype was counted ten times or more. This chain uses TRBV5-4 with TRBJ2-7, with TRBD2 matching over 7 bases. The germline V gene encodes CDR1 SGHNT and CDR2 YYREEE (reference sequence). The CDR3 runs 13 residues. With V trimmed by 4 bases and J by 7 bases, 8 bases remained unmatched. The CDR3: CASSPGLPEEQYF. As DNA, the CDR3 is TGTGCCAGCAGCCCGGGACTACCGGAAGAGCAGTACTTC.

As regards this clonotype: A much bigger clone sits one base away, suggesting this may be a read error. V is TRBV2 and J is TRBJ2-7; no reliable D call. The CDR3 consists of 13 residues. From germline, CDR1 is SNHLY and CDR2 FYNNEI. The CDR3 DNA sequence: TGTGACAGCAGTGGGGAAGGGCTGGGCGAGCAGTACTTC. As protein: CDSSGEGLGEQYF.

This clonotype was seen ten or more times. The CDR3 bases are TGCAGCGTGACTGGGATGAACACCGGGGAGCTGTTTTTT. Translating it yields CSVTGMNTGELFF. V is TRBV20-1 and J is TRBJ2-2, with D hard to call. CDR1 is DFQATT, CDR2 SNEGSKA, per germline (reference sequence). This CDR3 contains 13 residues.

At least ten counts were recorded for this clonotype. The V call is TRBV6-6, the J call TRBJ2-7, with D uncertain. The CDR3 covers 15 residues. The V end was cut by 2 bases, the J end by 2 bases, with 13 bases between. Germline V gene lookup returns CDR1 MNHNY and CDR2 SVGAGI (reference sequence). DNA for the CDR3: TGTGCCAGCAGTTACGGGGAAGGAAAAACCTACGAGCAGTACTTC. This translates into CASSYGEGKTYEQYF.

This clonotype was picked up many times. The chain recombines TRBV29-1 with TRBJ2-7, with D possibly being TRBD2 (6 bases). The CDR3 extends over 13 amino acids. The V end lost 3 bases, the J end lost 3 bases, and 12 bases lay between the germline ends. Germline loops: CDR1 SQVTM, CDR2 ANQGSEA. DNA for the CDR3: TGCAGCGTTGAGAAGCAGGGAGGCTACGAGCAGTACTTC. Amino acid sequence: CSVEKQGGYEQYF.

In nucleotides, the CDR3 is TGTGCCAGCAGTGAATTCCAGGGGGTTATCTACGAGCAGTACTTC. Its protein is CASSEFQGVIYEQYF. The chain uses TRBV6-1 and TRBJ2-7, with TRBD1 matching over 7 bases. The CDR3 runs 15 residues. V lost 2 bases to trimming and J lost 3 bases; unmatched junction nucleotides: 7. The germline CDR1 and CDR2 sequences are MNHNS and SASEGT.

This clonotype has more than one count but fewer than ten. The chain is built from TRBV20-1 and TRBJ2-5; tentatively, D is TRBD2 (6 bases). The CDR3 runs to 13 residues. Germline values: CDR1 DFQATT, CDR2 SNEGSKA (reference sequence). V was trimmed by 5 bases and J by 1 base, leaving 11 bases between them. CDR3: CSAPWDFQETQYF. DNA of the CDR3: TGCAGTGCTCCTTGGGACTTCCAAGAGACCCAGTACTTC.

In the case of this clonotype: A read error may explain this, as a much larger clone is one base away. The chain recombines TRBV13 with TRBJ1-4; D might be TRBD1 (6 bases). CDR3 length: 14 amino acids. In germline, CDR1 is PRHDT, CDR2 FYEKMQ (reference sequence). The CDR3 coding sequence is TGTGCCAGCAGCCAGACAGGACCAAATGAAGAACTGTTTTTT. Translating it yields CASSQTGPNEELFF. Looking up the rest from reference TRBV13 and TRBJ1-4 gives the full variable domain: AAGVIQSPRHLIKEKRETATLKCYPIPRHDTVYWYQQGPGQDPQFLISFYEKMQSDKGSIPDRFSAQQFSDYHSELNMSSLELGDSALYFCASSQTGPNEELFFGSGTQLSVL.

The rearrangement links TRBV27 to TRBJ2-7, with D possibly TRBD1 on 6 matching bases. The last part of the DNA fits TRBJ2-1 better; the J call may be wrong. CDR1 and CDR2 (germline): MNHEY, SMNVEV (reference sequence). The length of the CDR3 is 14 residues. The CDR3 loop is CASSEGHLPYEQFF. CDR3 DNA sequence: TGTGCCAGCAGTGAGGGACATCTACCCTACGAGCAGTTCTTC.

This clonotype appeared many times. The genes are TRBV20-1 and TRBJ2-7; 7 nucleotides align to TRBD2. Germline CDR1 reads DFQATT; CDR2 reads SNEGSKA (reference sequence). This CDR3 has 18 amino acids. After removal of 3 bases from V and 6 bases from J, the junction contained 23 bases not matched to a gene. The CDR3 DNA reads as TGCAGTGCTAGGATCGCGGGCCTACCCCGGGAGGAAGGAGGCGAGCAGTACTTC. Translation: CSARIAGLPREEGGEQYF.

This clonotype showed up just a few times. The gene calls are TRBV10-2 and TRBJ1-5; D remains ambiguous. Trimming stripped 3 bases from V and 3 bases from J, with 9 bases between. The CDR3 runs 14 residues. Per the germline V gene, CDR1 is WSHSY and CDR2 is SAAADI. The CDR3 DNA reads TGCGCCAGCAGTGAAATGAAGTTCAATCAGCCCCAGCATTTT. It specifies CASSEMKFNQPQHF.

Comments on this clonotype: Given the absence of the conserved phenylalanine or tryptophan at the CDR3 end, a read error is likely. The CDR3, as DNA: TGTGCCAGCAGAATGGGGGCGGGCACAGATACGCAGTATCTT. Translation gives CASRMGAGTDTQYL. V is TRBV7-3 and J is TRBJ2-3, with D possibly being TRBD1 (6 bases). The ends were cut back, 6 bases at V and 1 base at J, with 11 bases in the middle. This CDR3 has 14 residues. In germline, CDR1 is SGHTA, CDR2 FQGTGA.

This clonotype was recorded a few times. J is TRBJ2-1 and V is TRBV27, with TRBD2 identical over 8 bases. The CDR3 is 14 amino acids. The V segment lost 6 bases and the J segment 9 bases; nucleotides outside the gene matches: 10. The germline V gene encodes CDR1 MNHEY and CDR2 SMNVEV (reference sequence). The CDR3 spells CASSQGLAWSEQFF. In DNA, the CDR3 is TGTGCCAGCAGCCAAGGACTAGCATGGAGTGAGCAGTTCTTC.